Below are 32 T cell receptor beta chains sequenced from a single sample in a study of cytomegalovirus exposure and HLA in healthy donors. Amplification used 60 Vbeta primers and 13 Jbeta primers. Using immunoSEQ multiplex PCR, the repertoire was profiled, and TCRdb retains in-frame clones only, with some absent. In the table there are around 150,000 clones, approximately 8.9% of which are singletons. Source material: PBMCs. The receptors originated from a middle-aged woman in good health and CMV-seropositive.

J is TRBJ2-1 and V is TRBV18, with a weak D call TRBD2 (5 bases). The CDR3 is made up of 15 amino acids. Germline-derived CDR1 and CDR2 are KGHSH and LQKENI. The V and J ends lost 0 bases and 3 bases respectively, with 9 bases between them. The DNA of the CDR3 is TGTGCCAGCTCACCACCTAACGGGGTCTACAATGAGCAGTTCTTC. Translating gives CASSPPNGVYNEQFF.

The chain combines TRBV19 with TRBJ2-7; 11 nucleotides match TRBD2. This CDR3 comprises 15 residues. V lost 4 bases, J lost 2 bases, and 4 bases stayed unmatched. The germline V gene encodes CDR1 LNHDA and CDR2 SQIVND (reference sequence). CDR3 DNA: TGTGCCAGTAGTACGACTAGCGGGGTCACCTACGAGCAGTACTTC. This gives the protein CASSTTSGVTYEQYF.

This clone was counted a few times. The CDR3, as DNA: TGTGCCAGCCAGTTATTAGCGGGGGGGCTGACAGATACGCAGTATTTT. It codes for CASQLLAGGLTDTQYF. The chain combines TRBV5-6 with TRBJ2-3; TRBD2 aligns across 11 bases. Germline CDR1 SGHDT, CDR2 YYEEEE. The V and J ends lost 7 bases and 3 bases, in that order; junction bases with no gene match: 10. The CDR3 loop spans 16 amino acids.

The chain uses TRBV5-4 and TRBJ1-4; no definite D call. V was trimmed by 2 bases and J by 4 bases, leaving 6 bases between them. Looked up from germline, CDR1 is SGHNT and CDR2 is YYREEE (reference sequence). The CDR3 spans 13 residues. The CDR3 loop reads CASSFTLNEKLFF. As DNA, the CDR3 is TGTGCCAGCAGCTTTACTCTTAATGAAAAACTGTTTTTT.

This clone was counted a few times. The rearrangement uses TRBV5-1 and TRBJ1-1, with no clear D. The germline V gene encodes CDR1 SGHRS and CDR2 YFSETQ. V gave up 1 base and J gave up 7 bases, with 11 bases separating them. The CDR3 covers 13 residues. CDR3 sequence: CASSLQLGFEAFF. As DNA, the CDR3 is TGCGCCAGCAGCTTGCAGTTGGGCTTTGAAGCTTTCTTT. Supplemented by reference TRBV5-1 and TRBJ1-1, the full variable domain reads KAGVTQTPRYLIKTRGQQVTLSCSPISGHRSVSWYQQTPGQGLQFLFEYFSETQRNKGNFPGRFSGRQFSNSRSEMNVSTLELGDSALYLCASSLQLGFEAFFGQGTRLTVV.

This chain joins TRBV5-1 and TRBJ2-3; possibly TRBD1 for D (6 bases). Germline CDR1 SGHRS, CDR2 YFSETQ. The CDR3 length is 18 residues. Trimming removed 0 bases at V and 2 bases at J, with 19 bases between. CDR3 DNA sequence: TGCGCCAGCAGCTTGGGTACCTCAGGGGCTGGTAACACAGATACGCAGTATTTT. Encoded protein: CASSLGTSGAGNTDTQYF. Together with reference TRBV5-1 and TRBJ2-3, the CDR3 gives the full variable domain: KAGVTQTPRYLIKTRGQQVTLSCSPISGHRSVSWYQQTPGQGLQFLFEYFSETQRNKGNFPGRFSGRQFSNSRSEMNVSTLELGDSALYLCASSLGTSGAGNTDTQYFGPGTRLTVL.

The chain joins TRBV4-3 to TRBJ2-2; D is possibly TRBD1 (6 bases). The CDR3 runs to 17 residues. Germline-derived CDR1 and CDR2 are LGHNA and YSLEER. V lost 4 bases, J lost 0 bases, and 15 bases lay in between. CDR3 nucleotides: TGCGCCAGCAGCCCGCAAACAGGGACGGCGAACACCGGGGAGCTGTTTTTT. Amino acid sequence: CASSPQTGTANTGELFF.

This clone turned up a few times. The genes are TRBV2 and TRBJ1-2; weak D call: TRBD1 (6 bases). Germline CDR1 and CDR2: SNHLY and FYNNEI. The CDR3 loop spans 14 amino acids. V shed 9 bases and J shed 3 bases, with 17 bases lying between them. The CDR3 here is CASQNRVKDYGYTF. The CDR3 DNA is TGTGCCAGTCAGAACAGGGTTAAAGACTATGGCTACACCTTC. The full variable domain, in which reference TRBV2 and TRBJ1-2 provide the parts outside the CDR3, is EPEVTQTPSHQVTQMGQEVILRCVPISNHLYFYWYRQILGQKVEFLVSFYNNEISEKSEIFDDQFSVERPDGSNFTLKIRSTKLEDSAMYFCASQNRVKDYGYTFGSGTRLTVV.

V is TRBV6-5 and J is TRBJ1-2; 7 bases agree with TRBD1. V lost 6 bases to trimming and J lost 4 bases; unmatched junction nucleotides: 5. The germline CDR1 and CDR2 sequences are MNHEY and SVGAGI. The CDR3 is 13 residues long. The CDR3 is CASRLRTGYGYTF. Written as DNA, the CDR3 is TGTGCCAGCAGACTCCGGACAGGCTATGGCTACACCTTC.

V gene TRBV18 combines with J gene TRBJ2-1; 10 nucleotides align to TRBD1. The CDR3 extends over 16 amino acids. Trimming cost V 4 bases and J 2 bases; bases outside gene matches: 5. The germline V gene encodes CDR1 KGHSH and CDR2 LQKENI. The CDR3 nucleotides read TGTGCCAGCTCACTGCGGACAGGGGGGCCCTACAATGAGCAGTTCTTC. Amino acids: CASSLRTGGPYNEQFF.

Notes on this clone: The missing conserved phenylalanine or tryptophan at the end of this CDR3 makes a read error likely. Because the CDR3's place on the DNA is in doubt, the DNA is left out and the CDR3 is given as listed by TCRdb. This sequence joins TRBV9 and TRBJ2-6; whether TRBD2, the table's D call, matches the DNA was not checked. Germline V CDR1 and CDR2: SGDLS, YYNGEE. The CDR3 comprises 10 residues, both ends counted. The chain's CDR3 is CASSVAEYPV.

The rearrangement links TRBV6-1 to TRBJ1-1, with unresolved D. Trimming removed 4 bases from V and 2 bases from J, with 8 bases in between. The CDR3 sequence is 13 residues long. Germline values: CDR1 MNHNS, CDR2 SASEGT. CDR3 bases: TGTGCCAGCAGTGGGTGGAGCAACACTGAAGCTTTCTTT. It codes for CASSGWSNTEAFF.

V usage is TRBV7-2 and J usage is TRBJ1-1, with no clear D. The germline V and J ends were trimmed by 3 bases and 0 bases, with 14 bases remaining between them. The V gene's germline CDR1 is SGHTA and CDR2 FQGNSA. This CDR3 is 16 amino acids long. CDR3 in amino acids: CASSLRDWGMNTEAFF. In DNA form, the CDR3 reads TGTGCCAGCAGCTTGAGGGATTGGGGAATGAACACTGAAGCTTTCTTT.

The chain joins TRBV7-8 to TRBJ1-1; no clear D. Per the germline V gene, CDR1 is SGHVS and CDR2 is FQNEAQ. CDR3 length: 15 amino acids. V was pared by 2 bases and J by 0 bases, with 10 bases between. In DNA, the CDR3 is TGTGCCAGCAGCTTAAGTCCAGGCGTGAACACTGAAGCTTTCTTT. This translates into CASSLSPGVNTEAFF.

The V call is TRBV5-4, the J call TRBJ2-7; D gene unclear. Germline CDR1 SGHNT, CDR2 YYREEE (reference sequence). The CDR3 is 13 residues long. Trimming took off 1 base at V and 5 bases at J, with 10 bases between the two ends. CDR3 amino acids: CASSLSSLHEQYF. The CDR3 DNA is TGTGCCAGCAGCTTGAGTAGTCTCCACGAGCAGTACTTC. The whole variable domain, filled in from reference TRBV5-4 and TRBJ2-7, reads ETGVTQSPTHLIKTRGQQVTLRCSSQSGHNTVSWYQQALGQGPQFIFQYYREEENGRGNFPPRFSGLQFPNYSSELNVNALELDDSALYLCASSLSSLHEQYFGPGTRLTVT.

This clone occurred a few times. This rearrangement joins TRBV7-9 to TRBJ2-7, with 7 bases matching TRBD1. Germline V gene lookup returns CDR1 SEHNR and CDR2 FQNEAQ (reference sequence). Losses at the gene ends were 5 bases for V and 2 bases for J; bases not matched to a gene: 12. This CDR3 region has 16 residues. CDR3 region: CASSPLGGQLAYEQYF. The CDR3 DNA is TGTGCCAGCAGCCCCTTAGGGGGACAGTTAGCCTACGAGCAGTACTTC.

This clone has only a few counts. The genes are TRBV29-1 and TRBJ2-5, with 7 positions matching TRBD1. Near its end, the DNA agrees better with TRBJ2-7, so the J call may be wrong. Per germline, CDR1 SQVTM and CDR2 ANQGSEA. This CDR3 comprises 12 residues. As DNA, the CDR3 is TGCAGCGTTCGACAGGGCTCCTACGAGCAGTACTTC. It specifies CSVRQGSYEQYF.

The V and J genes are TRBV6-5 and TRBJ2-1; a weak D match, TRBD1 (5 bases). The V end lost 0 bases, the J end lost 6 bases, and 12 bases lay between the germline ends. Germline lookup yields CDR1 MNHEY and CDR2 SVGAGI. The CDR3 is made up of 15 amino acids. The CDR3 spells CASSYSIIRGNEQFF. The DNA of the CDR3 is TGTGCCAGCAGTTACTCCATTATTAGGGGCAATGAGCAGTTCTTC.

This clone has more than one count but fewer than ten. V and J are TRBV7-9 and TRBJ2-3; possible D gene TRBD2, 6 bases. Trimming removed 7 bases at V and 0 bases at J, with 20 bases between. Looked up from germline, CDR1 is SEHNR and CDR2 is FQNEAQ (reference sequence). The CDR3 contains 17 residues. CDR3 loop: CASTSPPPGVSTDTQYF. The CDR3 bases are TGTGCCAGCACTTCACCCCCTCCGGGGGTTAGCACAGATACGCAGTATTTT.

The V call is TRBV7-2, the J call TRBJ1-1, with a possible D match to TRBD1 (5 bases). This CDR3 is 15 amino acids long. The germline CDR1 and CDR2 sequences are SGHTA and FQGNSA. Trimming shortened V by 2 bases and J by 3 bases, and 13 bases separated the two germline ends. CDR3 in DNA: TGTGCCAGCAGCTTAAGCGGGGCTAAGGACACTGAAGCTTTCTTT. Protein: CASSLSGAKDTEAFF.

This clone showed up just a few times. This chain connects TRBV9 to TRBJ2-3; TRBD2 is a possible D gene (5 bases). The CDR3 is 15 residues long. The germline V gene encodes CDR1 SGDLS and CDR2 YYNGEE. V was shortened by 0 bases and J by 3 bases, with 11 bases between the two germline ends. This CDR3 reads CASSVDSVGTDTQYF. The CDR3 nucleotides read TGTGCCAGCAGCGTAGATAGCGTGGGGACAGATACGCAGTATTTT.

The chain joins TRBV9 to TRBJ2-3, with D perhaps TRBD2 (5 bases). The germline V gene has CDR1 SGDLS and CDR2 YYNGEE. V lost 3 bases, J lost 1 base, and 15 bases lay in between. This CDR3 spans 16 amino acids. CDR3 nucleotides: TGTGCCAGCAGCGCCGGAGGTAATTGGGGCACAGATACGCAGTATTTT. This encodes CASSAGGNWGTDTQYF.

This rearrangement joins TRBV5-1 to TRBJ2-7; perhaps TRBD1 as D (8 bases). This CDR3 region has 15 residues. V dropped 3 bases and J dropped 0 bases, with 13 bases sitting between them. Germline-derived CDR1 and CDR2 are SGHRS and YFSETQ. CDR3 in amino acids: CASSSNRGGSYEQYF. The CDR3 bases are TGCGCCAGCAGCTCGAACAGGGGGGGCTCCTACGAGCAGTACTTC.

This clone has a handful of counts. The rearrangement links TRBV5-1 to TRBJ1-1, with TRBD1 identical over 9 bases. V lost 1 base and J lost 4; bases outside the gene matches: 5. The CDR3 has 15 residues. Germline CDR1 and CDR2: SGHRS and YFSETQ. CDR3 sequence: CASSLMGQGSTEAFF. CDR3 nucleotide sequence: TGCGCCAGCAGCTTGATGGGACAGGGATCCACTGAAGCTTTCTTT.

DNA of the CDR3: TGTGCCAGTAGTATAGCAGGGGTCCGCACTGAAGCTTTCTTT. Its protein product is CASSIAGVRTEAFF. The rearrangement uses TRBV19 and TRBJ1-1; D is perhaps TRBD1 (6 bases). The CDR3 covers 14 residues. The V gene lost 1 base and the J gene lost 4 bases, with 10 bases spanning the gap. Germline CDR1 LNHDA, CDR2 SQIVND (reference sequence).

The chain has TRBV19 and TRBJ1-2; tentative D call: TRBD1 (6 bases). The CDR3 is made up of 15 amino acids. The V end lost 3 bases, the J end lost 4 bases, and 15 bases lay between the germline ends. Germline loops: CDR1 LNHDA, CDR2 SQIVND (reference sequence). The CDR3 region has the DNA TGTGCCAGTAGTATTCCGGGAGGGGGGACCTATGGCTACACCTTC. Amino acid sequence: CASSIPGGGTYGYTF.

This chain connects TRBV9 to TRBJ1-5; no definite D call. V lost 4 bases, J lost 1 base, and 12 bases lay in between. The CDR3 sequence is 15 residues long. Germline CDR1 and CDR2: SGDLS and YYNGEE. CDR3 amino acids: CASSPAAGSNQPQHF. For the CDR3, the DNA is TGTGCCAGCAGCCCTGCAGCGGGAAGCAATCAGCCCCAGCATTTT. Looking up the rest from reference TRBV9 and TRBJ1-5 gives the full variable domain: DSGVTQTPKHLITATGQRVTLRCSPRSGDLSVYWYQQSLDQGLQFLIQYYNGEERAKGNILERFSAQQFPDLHSELNLSSLELGDSALYFCASSPAAGSNQPQHFGDGTRLSIL.

This chain links TRBV10-3 with TRBJ1-5; a possible D gene is TRBD1 (6 bases). Between the trimmed V and J ends, which lost 2 bases and 1 base, there was a span of 12 bases. The CDR3 extends over 16 amino acids. CDR1 and CDR2 (germline): ENHRY, SYGVKD. The DNA of the CDR3 is TGTGCCATCAGTGAGAGACCACAGGGCAGCAATCAGCCCCAGCATTTT. Encoded protein: CAISERPQGSNQPQHF.

As regards this clone: This specimen includes other DNA sequences encoding the same CDR3. This rearrangement joins TRBV20-1 to TRBJ2-5, with a tentative D call TRBD2 (5 bases). V was trimmed by 1 base and J by 5 bases, leaving 5 bases between them. Germline assignment: CDR1 DFQATT and CDR2 SNEGSKA (reference sequence). The CDR3 contains 11 residues. In DNA form, the CDR3 reads TGCAGTGCTAGAGGAGGGGAGACCCAGTACTTC. Protein product: CSARGGETQYF.

The chain couples TRBV5-6 to TRBJ1-1; D gene unclear. The CDR3 totals 14 residues. Germline V gene data show CDR1 as SGHDT and CDR2 as YYEEEE. Trimming removed 3 bases at V and 4 bases at J, with 13 bases between. The DNA of the CDR3 is TGTGCCAGCAGCTCCATCGATGGAGGCACTGAAGCTTTCTTT. Amino acids: CASSSIDGGTEAFF.

The chain is built from TRBV11-2 and TRBJ2-7; 7 bases map to TRBD1. The CDR3 totals 15 residues. J lost 0 bases, V lost 4 bases, and 6 bases had no gene match. Germline CDR1 SGHAT, CDR2 FQNNGV. CDR3 protein: CASSSYRDSSYEQYF. The CDR3 DNA is TGTGCCAGCAGCTCCTACCGGGACAGCTCCTACGAGCAGTACTTC.

This clone has more than one count but fewer than ten. The chain links TRBV5-4 to TRBJ1-2, with 9 bases fitting TRBD1. Per germline, CDR1 SGHNT and CDR2 YYREEE (reference sequence). CDR3 length: 15 amino acids. Losses at the gene ends were 1 base for V and 6 bases for J; bases not matched to a gene: 7. The CDR3 nucleotides are TGTGCCAGCAGCTTGCCCGGGACAGGGTGGCATGGCTACACCTTC. This sequence encodes CASSLPGTGWHGYTF. Full variable domain (remainder filled in from reference TRBV5-4 and TRBJ1-2): ETGVTQSPTHLIKTRGQQVTLRCSSQSGHNTVSWYQQALGQGPQFIFQYYREEENGRGNFPPRFSGLQFPNYSSELNVNALELDDSALYLCASSLPGTGWHGYTFGSGTRLTVV.